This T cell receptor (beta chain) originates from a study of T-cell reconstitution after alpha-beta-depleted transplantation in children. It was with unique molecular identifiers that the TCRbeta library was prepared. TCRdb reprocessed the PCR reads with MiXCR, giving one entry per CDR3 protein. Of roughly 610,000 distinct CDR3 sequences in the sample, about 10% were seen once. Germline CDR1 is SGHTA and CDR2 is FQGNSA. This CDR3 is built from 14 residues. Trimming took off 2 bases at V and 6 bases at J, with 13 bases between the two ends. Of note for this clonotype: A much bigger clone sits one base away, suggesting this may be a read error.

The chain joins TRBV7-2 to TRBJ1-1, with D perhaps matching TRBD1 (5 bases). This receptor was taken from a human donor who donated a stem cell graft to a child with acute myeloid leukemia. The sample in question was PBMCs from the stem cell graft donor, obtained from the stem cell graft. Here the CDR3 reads CASSLFGGRAEAFF. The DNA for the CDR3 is TGTGCCAGCAGCTTATTCGGGGGTCGGGCTGAAGCTTTCTTT. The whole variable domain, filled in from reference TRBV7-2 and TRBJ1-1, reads GAGVSQSPSNKVTEKGKDVELRCDPISGHTALYWYRQSLGQGLEFLIYFQGNSAPDKSGLPSDRFSAERTGGSVSTLTIQRTQQEDSAVYLCASSLFGGRAEAFFGQGTRLTVV.